This section outlines one T cell receptor beta chain sequence together with its context. Its antigen is not identified. In germline, CDR1 is MNHEY, CDR2 SMNVEV (reference sequence). The CDR3 has 15 residues. Trimming stripped 5 bases from V and 0 bases from J, with 14 bases between. This record belongs to a study of shared clonotypes between healthy human individuals. Naive CD8 cells lacked CD45RO and underwent positive selection for CCR7, leaving out terminally differentiated effector memory CD45RA+ cells. The assay ran at deep level. How the authors handled the data: Filtering of immunoSEQ junctional sequences could not match full-length read filtering. Sequencing used immunoSEQ multiplex PCR; TCRdb keeps in-frame clones, though not all of them. V and J calls and clone size follow that table, whereas D and trimming were derived from the DNA. The sample yields around 1,900,000 clones, 90% to 95% seen once.

Study conclusions and caveats: Donors were few, which limited the genetic and exposure-history diversity represented.

Sequencing was performed on naive CD8+ T cells from PBMCs. The chain links TRBV27 to TRBJ2-7; D remains unclear. This TCR was recovered from a man between 18 and 35 years old in good health. Some clones in this sample may be carry-over from other donors' samples. CDR3 DNA sequence: TGTGCCAGCAGTCTAAGCGCGCTAAGCTCCTACGAGCAGTACTTC. Amino acids: CASSLSALSSYEQYF.